This T cell receptor (beta chain) was obtained from a study of T cells in localized non-small cell lung cancer. The data were produced by immunoSEQ multiplex PCR, yet TCRdb's version contains in-frame clones alone and is incomplete. The sample yields roughly 2,900 clones, roughly 17% seen once. The V end was cut by 0 bases, the J end by 0 bases, with 11 bases between. Germline V gives CDR1 WSHSY, CDR2 SAAADI. The CDR3 is made up of 16 amino acids. This clone has more than one count but fewer than ten. What it binds is not known. Whole-study findings and limits: An association was observed between higher blood T cell density and longer overall survival. Tumor showed lower T cell clonality than uninvolved adjacent lung, where it was highest. Heterogeneity stays possible, as sequencing covered only one tumor region. Appearance in adjacent lung was seen for a median around 55 of the top 100 tumor clones.

The J gene is TRBJ1-1, the V gene TRBV10-2; tentatively, D is TRBD1 (6 bases). This receptor was taken from a woman aged 40-75 years with stage II lung adenocarcinoma. The sample here was lung tumor tissue, taken before any cancer treatment. CDR3 protein: CASSESAGQMNTEAFF. CDR3 bases: TGCGCCAGCAGTGAGTCTGCGGGACAAATGAACACTGAAGCTTTCTTT.